These T cell receptor beta chains were read from a single sample in a study of shared clonotypes between healthy human individuals. The method was immunoSEQ multiplex PCR; TCRdb's version includes in-frame clones alone and lacks a portion of them. In the table there are millions of clones, about 92% of which are singletons. The material sequenced was naive CD8+ T cells from PBMCs. The receptors stem from a man younger than 35 in good health. Some clones in this sample may be carry-over from other donors' samples. CDR3s include the opening cysteine and the closing phenylalanine or tryptophan. Each record gives: V gene, clone size, D gene, J gene, CDR3 protein, CDR3 DNA. D genes are given only for firm matches. Part of the rows lack a size; the others show once, few, many or a class for expanded clones.

TRBV27	-	-	TRBJ2-1	CASANGRSSYNEQFF	TGTGCCAGCGCCAACGGGCGTAGCTCCTACAATGAGCAGTTCTTC
TRBV9	-	-	TRBJ2-5	CASSGGSGLAETQYF	TGTGCCAGCAGCGGCGGGTCGGGGCTCGCGGAGACCCAGTACTTC
TRBV7-6	-	TRBD1	TRBJ2-5	CASKDRGGQETQYF	TGTGCCAGCAAGGACAGGGGAGGGCAAGAGACCCAGTACTTC
TRBV27	once	-	TRBJ1-2	CASSSNPRWGTNYGYTF	TGTGCCAGCAGTTCGAACCCCCGGTGGGGGACCAACTATGGCTACACCTTC
TRBV7-9	few	-	TRBJ1-1	CASSLLGGGNEAFF	TGTGCCAGCAGTCTTCTAGGTGGGGGTAATGAAGCTTTCTTT
TRBV7-8	-	TRBD1	TRBJ2-2	CASSLAFGQGFTGELFF	TGTGCCAGCAGCTTAGCGTTTGGACAGGGTTTTACCGGGGAGCTGTTTTTT
TRBV7-9	-	TRBD2	TRBJ2-7	CASSSRGGGPHEQYF	TGTGCCAGCAGCTCCCGGGGGGGCGGGCCCCACGAGCAGTACTTC
TRBV27	-	TRBD1	TRBJ2-3	CASSLVNTGGTDTQYF	TGTGCCAGCAGCCTTGTCAACACAGGGGGCACAGATACGCAGTATTTT
TRBV7-9	-	TRBD1	TRBJ2-7	CASRGTGISYEQYF	TGTGCCAGCAGAGGGACAGGGATCTCCTACGAGCAGTACTTC
TRBV5-1	-	-	TRBJ2-5	CASSLVGLGTIQETQYF	TGCGCCAGCAGCTTGGTTGGGCTGGGTACGATCCAAGAGACCCAGTACTTC
TRBV16	-	-	TRBJ1-2	CASSQSRVEGYTF	TGTGCCAGCAGCCAATCCAGGGTTGAGGGCTACACCTTC
TRBV7-9	-	-	TRBJ1-2	CASSLGDYGYTF	TGTGCCAGCAGCTTAGGAGATTATGGCTACACCTTC
TRBV10-3	-	-	TRBJ2-5	CAISDFTRETQYF	TGTGCCATCAGTGATTTCACTCGGGAGACCCAGTACTTC
TRBV7-9	-	TRBD1	TRBJ1-1	CASSLGRGLTEAFF	TGTGCCAGCAGCTTAGGCAGGGGGCTCACTGAAGCTTTCTTT
TRBV28	-	TRBD2	TRBJ2-1	CASTSRWRLAGGNEQFF	TGTGCCAGCACCTCCCGCTGGAGGCTAGCGGGAGGGAATGAGCAGTTCTTC
TRBV11-2	-	-	TRBJ1-3	CASSPAGSGNTIYF	TGTGCCAGCAGCCCGGCAGGCTCTGGAAACACCATATATTTT
TRBV28	-	TRBD2	TRBJ2-7	CASSLFVREGPYEQYF	TGTGCCAGCAGTTTATTTGTGCGGGAGGGCCCCTACGAGCAGTACTTC
TRBV28	-	-	TRBJ1-5	CASSDPTGTINQPQHF	TGTGCCAGCAGCGACCCGACAGGCACAATCAATCAGCCCCAGCATTTT
TRBV6-6	-	-	TRBJ1-1	CASSLGGADTEAFF	TGTGCCAGCAGTTTGGGGGGGGCGGACACTGAAGCTTTCTTT
TRBV9	-	-	TRBJ2-1	CASSTGRAAYNEQFF	TGTGCCAGCAGCACAGGTAGGGCCGCGTACAATGAGCAGTTCTTC
TRBV13	-	TRBD2	TRBJ2-7	CASSGREGYEQYF	TGTGCCAGCAGCGGGCGGGAGGGATACGAGCAGTACTTC
TRBV14	-	-	TRBJ1-3	CASSQDPASGNTIYF	TGTGCCAGCAGCCAAGATCCGGCCTCTGGAAACACCATATATTTT
TRBV6-6	once	TRBD1	TRBJ2-7	CASRPSTGGSYEQYF	TGTGCCAGCAGGCCATCAACAGGGGGCAGCTACGAGCAGTACTTC
TRBV14	once	-	TRBJ2-1	CASSQDSILLYNEQFF	TGTGCCAGCAGCCAAGACTCAATCCTCCTTTACAATGAGCAGTTCTTC
TRBV10-3	-	-	TRBJ2-1	CAISEAENEQFF	TGTGCCATCAGTGAGGCGGAGAATGAGCAGTTCTTC
TRBV27	-	TRBD1	TRBJ2-7	CASSETRQGHEQYF	TGTGCCAGCAGCGAGACCCGACAGGGCCACGAGCAGTACTTC
TRBV29-1	-	-	TRBJ1-5	CSVDGGGLGQPQHF	TGCAGCGTTGATGGCGGGGGGCTAGGTCAGCCCCAGCATTTT
TRBV30	-	-	TRBJ1-2	CAWGLGAHEGYTF	TGTGCCTGGGGTCTCGGGGCCCACGAGGGCTACACCTTC
TRBV5-4	-	-	TRBJ2-7	CASSLGTYEQYF	TGTGCCAGCAGCCTAGGGACTTACGAGCAGTACTTC
TRBV6-1	-	-	TRBJ1-1	CASSEVRGSAAFF	TGTGCCAGCAGTGAGGTTAGGGGGTCGGCGGCTTTCTTT
TRBV19	-	-	TRBJ2-7	CASSIGGEQYF	TGTGCCAGTAGTATAGGAGGGGAGCAGTACTTC
TRBV5-6	once	-	TRBJ2-3	CASSEVPQGWSTDTQYF	TGTGCCAGCAGCGAGGTCCCACAGGGTTGGAGCACAGATACGCAGTATTTT
TRBV19	-	-	TRBJ1-4	CASTLPPPTRPFF	TGTGCCAGTACCCTTCCCCCCCCGACACGACCGTTTTTT
TRBV27	-	-	TRBJ2-7	CASSLSQGYEQYF	TGTGCCAGCAGTTTATCTCAGGGCTACGAGCAGTACTTC
TRBV28	-	TRBD2	TRBJ2-2	CASSHSSGRANTGELFF	TGTGCCAGCAGTCACTCTAGCGGGAGGGCGAACACCGGGGAGCTGTTTTTT
TRBV28	-	-	TRBJ1-1	CASTITGNLMNTEAFF	TGTGCCAGCACCATCACGGGTAACTTAATGAACACTGAAGCTTTCTTT
TRBV5-1	-	TRBD1	TRBJ1-3	CASRTPRDRGGNTIYF	TGCGCCAGCAGGACTCCCAGGGACAGGGGTGGAAACACCATATATTTT
TRBV7-2	-	-	TRBJ1-1	CASSLSSVTEAFF	TGTGCCAGCAGCTTATCGAGTGTCACTGAAGCTTTCTTT
TRBV19	-	-	TRBJ2-2	CASSSPGRVPGELFF	TGTGCCAGTAGCTCCCCGGGTCGAGTTCCCGGGGAGCTGTTTTTT
TRBV5-5	-	-	TRBJ1-1	CASSLGVTEAFF	TGTGCCAGCAGCTTAGGAGTCACTGAAGCTTTCTTT
TRBV6-5	-	TRBD2	TRBJ2-2	CASSLGTSGRAGELFF	TGTGCCAGCAGTTTGGGGACTAGCGGGAGGGCCGGGGAGCTGTTTTTT